The 18 T cell receptor beta chains below were found in one sample sequenced in a study of blood T cell repertoires in COVID-19. Sequenced by immunoSEQ multiplex PCR; TCRdb stores in-frame clones only, minus some. The sample has around 290,000 clones, approximately 89% seen once. Sequencing used PBMCs or T cells enriched from blood (not recorded which). These receptor sequences come from a woman between 18 and 29 years old who had recovered from COVID-19.

J is TRBJ2-2 and V is TRBV2; no clear D gene. The germline V and J ends were trimmed by 7 bases and 4 bases, with 13 bases remaining between them. Germline V gives CDR1 SNHLY, CDR2 FYNNEI. CDR3 length equals 14 residues. The CDR3 spells CASNPRSSTGELFF. The CDR3 DNA sequence: TGTGCCAGCAATCCCCGTAGCTCCACCGGGGAGCTGTTTTTT.

The genes are TRBV7-2 and TRBJ2-1; 12 bases align to TRBD2. V shed 1 base, J shed 8 bases, and the junction held 3 bases outside the gene matches. The germline CDR1 and CDR2 sequences are SGHTA and FQGNSA. This CDR3 spans 15 amino acids. CDR3 in DNA: TGTGCCAGCAGCTTAGAGGGACTAGCGGGCGATGAGCAGTTCTTC. Its protein is CASSLEGLAGDEQFF.

The chain carries TRBV6-2 or TRBV6-3 and TRBJ1-5; D call uncertain. The CDR3 totals 15 residues. Trimming removed 0 bases at V and 3 bases at J, with 9 bases between. The germline V gene encodes CDR1 MNHEY and CDR2 SVGEGT. DNA of the CDR3: TGTGCCAGCAGTTACTCGTCCTACCCCAATCAGCCCCAGCATTTT. It codes for CASSYSSYPNQPQHF.

The chain is built from TRBV11-2 and TRBJ1-5, with unresolved D. CDR1 is SGHAT and CDR2 is FQNNGV in the germline V gene. The CDR3 has 13 amino acids. Trimming removed 3 bases at V and 7 bases at J, with 10 bases between. The chain's CDR3 is CASSFNTNQPQHF. In DNA, the CDR3 is TGTGCCAGCAGCTTTAACACAAACCAGCCCCAGCATTTT.

Comment on this clone: Sequence at one end of the junction differs from germline and may be a read error. The chain couples TRBV28 to TRBJ1-2; possibly TRBD1 for D (6 bases). CDR1 is MDHEN and CDR2 is SYDVKM in the germline V gene. The CDR3 is made up of 15 amino acids. The CDR3: CASSPPLPGDSGHTF. The DNA of the CDR3 is TGTGCCAGCAGTCCACCTCTTCCAGGGGATAGTGGCCACACCTTC.

The rearrangement links TRBV6-5 to TRBJ2-7, with a weak D call TRBD2 (6 bases). This CDR3 has 11 residues. Trimming shortened V by 8 bases and J by 6 bases, and 11 bases separated the two germline ends. Germline-derived CDR1 and CDR2 are MNHEY and SVGAGI. The CDR3 loop is CASGGAVEQYF. The CDR3 region has the DNA TGTGCCAGCGGAGGGGCTGTCGAGCAGTACTTC.

The chain combines TRBV28 with TRBJ1-2; 8 positions match TRBD1. V shed 4 bases and J 5 bases; nucleotides not matched to a gene: 0. The CDR3 extends over 12 amino acids. Germline assignment: CDR1 MDHEN and CDR2 SYDVKM. CDR3 protein: CASSWDRYGYTF. CDR3 bases: TGTGCCAGCAGTTGGGACAGGTATGGCTACACCTTC.

This chain links TRBV15 with TRBJ2-3; D may be TRBD2 (6 bases). Deletions cut 5 bases from V and 0 bases from J, with 9 bases between. CDR3 length: 14 amino acids. Germline V gives CDR1 LNHNV, CDR2 YYDKDF (reference sequence). The CDR3 protein is CATSGTRSTDTQYF. The CDR3 bases are TGTGCCACCAGCGGGACTCGTAGCACAGATACGCAGTATTTT.

This clone was counted a single time. The chain couples TRBV27 to TRBJ1-5; the D is unclear. CDR1 is MNHEY, CDR2 SMNVEV, per germline (reference sequence). The CDR3 loop spans 14 amino acids. Trimming took off 5 bases at V and 3 bases at J, with 11 bases between the two ends. CDR3 amino acids: CASSRAGDNQPQHF. In DNA form, the CDR3 reads TGTGCCAGCAGTAGAGCCGGAGACAATCAGCCCCAGCATTTT.

This sequence joins TRBV9 and TRBJ2-2; 10 bases line up with TRBD2. This CDR3 has 16 residues. CDR1 is SGDLS, CDR2 YYNGEE, per germline. V lost 4 bases to trimming and J lost 5 bases; unmatched junction nucleotides: 8. The CDR3 DNA sequence: TGTGCCAGCAGCAGAGCGGGAGGGCCAGAGACCGGGGAGCTGTTTTTT. It encodes CASSRAGGPETGELFF.

The chain couples TRBV11-3 to TRBJ2-1; 8 nucleotides align to TRBD1. The V segment lost 3 bases and the J segment 7 bases; nucleotides outside the gene matches: 8. The CDR3 has 15 amino acids. Per germline, CDR1 SGHNT and CDR2 YENEEA. The CDR3 DNA is TGTGCCAGCAGCTTTGGCCAGGGGGCAACGAATGAGCAGTTCTTC. It translates to CASSFGQGATNEQFF.

J is TRBJ1-3 and V is TRBV28; D remains unclear. This CDR3 region has 12 residues. The ends were cut back, 1 base at V and 9 bases at J, with 7 bases in the middle. The V gene's germline CDR1 is MDHEN and CDR2 SYDVKM. The CDR3 loop reads CASSLFDSTIYF. The CDR3 nucleotides read TGTGCCAGCAGTTTATTTGACTCCACCATATATTTT.

This chain connects TRBV7-2 to TRBJ2-6, with TRBD2 identical over 7 bases. This CDR3 spans 17 amino acids. The germline V gene has CDR1 SGHTA and CDR2 FQGNSA. The V segment lost 5 bases and the J segment 2 bases; nucleotides outside the gene matches: 9. CDR3 DNA: TGTGCCAGCAGCCCGTTGAGCGGGGCAACTGGGGCCAACGTCCTGACTTTC. Amino acids: CASSPLSGATGANVLTF.

The genes are TRBV11-2 and TRBJ2-1; 10 nucleotides match TRBD2. The CDR3 sequence is 15 residues long. Germline CDR1 SGHAT, CDR2 FQNNGV. J lost 8 bases, V lost 1 base, and 5 bases had no gene match. The CDR3 coding sequence is TGTGCCAGCAGCTTAGTGGCTAGCGGGGGCTATGAGCAGTTCTTC. Amino acids: CASSLVASGGYEQFF.

This clone was picked up a small number of times. The chain employs TRBV6-1 and TRBJ1-5, with 8 nucleotides matching TRBD1. Trimming at V came to 1 base and at J to 6 bases, leaving 8 bases not matched to a gene. The CDR3 is 16 amino acids. Germline CDR1 and CDR2: MNHNS and SASEGT. CDR3 region: CASSEVFRQGRQPQHF. Here the CDR3 DNA reads TGTGCCAGCAGTGAAGTTTTTCGACAGGGGCGTCAGCCCCAGCATTTT.

The rearrangement links TRBV4-3 to TRBJ2-1; TRBD1 matches 9 bases. The junction had 13 bases not matched to a gene; V was cut back by 1 base and J by 9 bases. Germline assignment: CDR1 LGHNA and CDR2 YSLEER. The CDR3 is made up of 17 amino acids. The CDR3 loop is CASSQGGGDRDTGEQFF. DNA for the CDR3: TGCGCCAGCAGCCAAGGAGGCGGGGACAGGGATACTGGTGAGCAGTTCTTC.

V is TRBV9 and J is TRBJ2-7; 8 nucleotides agree with TRBD1. With V trimmed by 2 bases and J by 7 bases, 11 bases remained unmatched. Germline V gene lookup returns CDR1 SGDLS and CDR2 YYNGEE. There are 15 residues in the CDR3. The CDR3 sequence: CASSVGTGTFSEQYF. Written as DNA, the CDR3 is TGTGCCAGCAGCGTTGGGACAGGCACGTTTAGTGAGCAGTACTTC.

The rearrangement joins TRBV27 to TRBJ1-1; D gene ambiguous. Germline V gene data show CDR1 as MNHEY and CDR2 as SMNVEV (reference sequence). V was clipped by 6 bases and J by 1 base, with 12 bases between them. This CDR3 region has 14 residues. The CDR3 DNA follows: TGTGCCAGCAGATCAAGCGGGGAGAACACTGAAGCTTTCTTT. It encodes CASRSSGENTEAFF.